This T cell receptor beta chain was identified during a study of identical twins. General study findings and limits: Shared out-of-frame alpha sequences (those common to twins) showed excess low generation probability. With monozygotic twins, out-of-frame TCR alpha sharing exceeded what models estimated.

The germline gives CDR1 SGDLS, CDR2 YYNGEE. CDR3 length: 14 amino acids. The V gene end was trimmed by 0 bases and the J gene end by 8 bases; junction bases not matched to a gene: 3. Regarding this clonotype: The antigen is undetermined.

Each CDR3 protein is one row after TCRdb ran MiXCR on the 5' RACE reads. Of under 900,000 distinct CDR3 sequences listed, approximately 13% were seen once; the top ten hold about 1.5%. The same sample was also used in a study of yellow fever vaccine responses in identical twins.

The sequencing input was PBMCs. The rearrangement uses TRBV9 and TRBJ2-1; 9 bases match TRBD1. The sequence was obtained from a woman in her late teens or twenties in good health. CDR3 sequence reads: CASSVARTGDEQFF. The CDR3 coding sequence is TGTGCCAGCAGCGTAGCGAGGACAGGGGATGAGCAGTTCTTC.